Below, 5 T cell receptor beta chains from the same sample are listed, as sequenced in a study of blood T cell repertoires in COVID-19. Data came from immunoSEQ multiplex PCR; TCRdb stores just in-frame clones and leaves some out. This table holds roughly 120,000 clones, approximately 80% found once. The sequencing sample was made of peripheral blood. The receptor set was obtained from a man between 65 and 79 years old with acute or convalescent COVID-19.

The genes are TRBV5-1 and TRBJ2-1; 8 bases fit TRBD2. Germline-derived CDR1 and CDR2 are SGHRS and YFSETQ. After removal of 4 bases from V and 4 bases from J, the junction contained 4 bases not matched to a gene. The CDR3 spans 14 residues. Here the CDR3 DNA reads TGCGCCAGCAGCGCCACTAGCGGTTACAATGAGCAGTTCTTC. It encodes CASSATSGYNEQFF.

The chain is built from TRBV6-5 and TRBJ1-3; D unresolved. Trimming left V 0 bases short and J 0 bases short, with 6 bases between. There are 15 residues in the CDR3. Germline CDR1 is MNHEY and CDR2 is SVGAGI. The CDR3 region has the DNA TGTGCCAGCAGTTACTCGGAGTCCTCTGGAAACACCATATATTTT. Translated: CASSYSESSGNTIYF.

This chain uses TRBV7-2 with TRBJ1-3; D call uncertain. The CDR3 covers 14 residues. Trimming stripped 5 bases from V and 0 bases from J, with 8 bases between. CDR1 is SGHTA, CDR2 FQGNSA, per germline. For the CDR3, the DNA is TGTGCCAGCAGCCCCTATGACTCTGGAAACACCATATATTTT. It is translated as CASSPYDSGNTIYF.

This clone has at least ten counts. For the CDR3, the DNA is TGTGCCAGCAGCTCCTTCGGGACCCAGTACTTC. Translating it yields CASSSFGTQYF. The genes are TRBV7-9 and TRBJ2-5; no firm D call. From germline, CDR1 is SEHNR and CDR2 FQNEAQ (reference sequence). Trimming took off 4 bases at V and 7 bases at J, with 7 bases between the two ends. The CDR3 is 11 amino acids.

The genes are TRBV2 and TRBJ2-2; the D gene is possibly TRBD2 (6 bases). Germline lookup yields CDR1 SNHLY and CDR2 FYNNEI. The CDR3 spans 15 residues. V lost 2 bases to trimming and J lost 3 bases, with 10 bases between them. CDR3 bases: TGTGCCAGCAGTGAATGGGGGGAATACACCGGGGAGCTGTTTTTT. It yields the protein CASSEWGEYTGELFF.